This TCR beta chain was documented in a study of memory CD8 T cells in hepatitis C reinfection. At the level of the study: Peak reinfection sampling occurred 3 to 8 weeks after detected reinfection.

J was trimmed by 3 bases and V by 5 bases; bases with no gene match: 6. Per germline, CDR1 MDHEN and CDR2 SYDVKM. This CDR3 comprises 15 residues. The data were produced by immunoSEQ multiplex PCR, yet TCRdb's version contains in-frame clones alone and is incomplete. The sample yields over 35,000 clones, approximately 90% seen once. Time point defined: peak reinfection, 3 to 8 weeks after reinfection detection. The sorted cells went straight to TCR sequencing with no prior in vitro expansion. Sequences were obtained from naive CD8+ T cells sorted from blood. The origin of this receptor is a man between 18 and 29 years old with hepatitis C virus infection. V gene TRBV28 combines with J gene TRBJ2-7; 11 bases match TRBD2. The CDR3 here is CASSELAGAHYEQYF. The DNA of the CDR3 is TGTGCCAGCAGTGAACTAGCGGGAGCCCACTACGAGCAGTACTTC.